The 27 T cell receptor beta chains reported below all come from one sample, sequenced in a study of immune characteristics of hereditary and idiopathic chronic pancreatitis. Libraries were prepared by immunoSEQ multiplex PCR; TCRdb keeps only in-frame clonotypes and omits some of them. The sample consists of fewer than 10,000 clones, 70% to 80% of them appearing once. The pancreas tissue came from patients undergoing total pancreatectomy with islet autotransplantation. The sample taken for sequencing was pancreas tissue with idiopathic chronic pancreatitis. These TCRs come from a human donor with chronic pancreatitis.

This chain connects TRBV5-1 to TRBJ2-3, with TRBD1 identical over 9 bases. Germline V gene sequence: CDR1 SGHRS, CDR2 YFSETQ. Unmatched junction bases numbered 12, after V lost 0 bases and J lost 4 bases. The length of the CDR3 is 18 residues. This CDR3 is CASSLEGFRGQGPDTQYF. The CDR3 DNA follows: TGCGCCAGCAGCTTGGAGGGGTTCAGGGGACAGGGTCCAGATACGCAGTATTTT.

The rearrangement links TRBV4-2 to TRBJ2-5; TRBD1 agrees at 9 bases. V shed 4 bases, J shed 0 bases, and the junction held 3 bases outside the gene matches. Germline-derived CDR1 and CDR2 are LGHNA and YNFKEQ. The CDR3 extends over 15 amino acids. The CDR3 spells CASSPRQGDQETQYF. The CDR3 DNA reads TGTGCCAGCAGCCCACGACAGGGGGACCAAGAGACCCAGTACTTC.

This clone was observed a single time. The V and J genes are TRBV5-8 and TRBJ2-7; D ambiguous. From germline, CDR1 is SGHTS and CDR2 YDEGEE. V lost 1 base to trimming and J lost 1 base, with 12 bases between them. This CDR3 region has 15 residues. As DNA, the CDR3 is TGTGCCAGCAGCTTGTTCAGAGACCAGTCCTACGAGCAGTACTTC. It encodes CASSLFRDQSYEQYF.

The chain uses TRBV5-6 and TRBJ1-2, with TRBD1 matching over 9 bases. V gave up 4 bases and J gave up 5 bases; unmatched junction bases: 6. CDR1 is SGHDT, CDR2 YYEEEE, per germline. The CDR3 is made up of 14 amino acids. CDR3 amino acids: CASSIGTGLYGYTF. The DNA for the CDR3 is TGTGCCAGCAGCATAGGGACAGGGCTTTATGGCTACACCTTC.

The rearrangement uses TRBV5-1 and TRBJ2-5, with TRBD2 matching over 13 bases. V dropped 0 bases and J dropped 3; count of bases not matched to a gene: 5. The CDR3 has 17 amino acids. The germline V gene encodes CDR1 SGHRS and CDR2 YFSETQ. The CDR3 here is CASSLGLAGGGEETQYF. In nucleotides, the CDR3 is TGCGCCAGCAGCTTGGGACTAGCGGGGGGCGGTGAAGAGACCCAGTACTTC.

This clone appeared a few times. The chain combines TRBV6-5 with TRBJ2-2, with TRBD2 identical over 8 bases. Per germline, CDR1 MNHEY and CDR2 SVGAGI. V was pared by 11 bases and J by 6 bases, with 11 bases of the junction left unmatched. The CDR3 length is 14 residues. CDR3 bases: TGTGCCGGGACGACAGCGGGGGAATCCGGGGAGCTGTTTTTT. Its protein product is CAGTTAGESGELFF.

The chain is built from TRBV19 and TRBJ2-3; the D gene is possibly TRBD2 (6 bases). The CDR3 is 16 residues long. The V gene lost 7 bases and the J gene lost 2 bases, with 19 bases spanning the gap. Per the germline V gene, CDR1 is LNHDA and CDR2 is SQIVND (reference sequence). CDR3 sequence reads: CASTSPRLGSTDTQYF. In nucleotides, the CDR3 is TGTGCCAGTACCTCCCCGAGACTAGGGTCCACAGATACGCAGTATTTT.

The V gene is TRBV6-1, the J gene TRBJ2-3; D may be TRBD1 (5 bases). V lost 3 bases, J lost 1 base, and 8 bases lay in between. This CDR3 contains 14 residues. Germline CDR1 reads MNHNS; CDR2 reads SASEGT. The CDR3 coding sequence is TGTGCCAGCAGTGAGGCCAGGGGCACAGATACGCAGTATTTT. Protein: CASSEARGTDTQYF.

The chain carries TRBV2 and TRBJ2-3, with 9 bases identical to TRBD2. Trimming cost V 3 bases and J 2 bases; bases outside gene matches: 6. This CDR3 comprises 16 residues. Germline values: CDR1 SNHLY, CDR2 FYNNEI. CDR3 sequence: CASSEASGTNTDTQYF. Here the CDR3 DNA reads TGTGCCAGCAGTGAGGCTAGCGGGACCAACACAGATACGCAGTATTTT.

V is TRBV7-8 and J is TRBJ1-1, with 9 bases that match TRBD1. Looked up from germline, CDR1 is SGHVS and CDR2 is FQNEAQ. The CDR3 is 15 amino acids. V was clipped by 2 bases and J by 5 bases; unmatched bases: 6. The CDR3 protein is CASSLQTGGKTEAFF. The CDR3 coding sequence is TGTGCCAGCAGCTTACAGACAGGGGGAAAGACTGAAGCTTTCTTT.

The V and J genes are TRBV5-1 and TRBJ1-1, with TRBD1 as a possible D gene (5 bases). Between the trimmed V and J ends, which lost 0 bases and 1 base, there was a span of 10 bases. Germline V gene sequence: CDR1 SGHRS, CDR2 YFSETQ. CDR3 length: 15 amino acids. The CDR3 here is CASSLAGGGNTEAFF. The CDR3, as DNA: TGCGCCAGCAGCTTGGCGGGCGGGGGGAACACTGAAGCTTTCTTT.

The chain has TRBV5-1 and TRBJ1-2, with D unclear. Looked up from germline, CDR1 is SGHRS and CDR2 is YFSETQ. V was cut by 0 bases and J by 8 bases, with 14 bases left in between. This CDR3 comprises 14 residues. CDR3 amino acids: CASSLAPGKSGYTF. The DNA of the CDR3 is TGCGCCAGCAGCTTGGCCCCGGGAAAGTCGGGCTACACCTTC.

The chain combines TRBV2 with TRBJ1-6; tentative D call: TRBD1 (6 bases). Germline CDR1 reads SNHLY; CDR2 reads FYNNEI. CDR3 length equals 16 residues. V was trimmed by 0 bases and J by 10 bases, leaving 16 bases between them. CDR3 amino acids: CASSEAGAGVGSPLHF. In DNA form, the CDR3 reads TGTGCCAGCAGTGAAGCCGGGGCAGGGGTAGGGTCACCCCTCCACTTT.

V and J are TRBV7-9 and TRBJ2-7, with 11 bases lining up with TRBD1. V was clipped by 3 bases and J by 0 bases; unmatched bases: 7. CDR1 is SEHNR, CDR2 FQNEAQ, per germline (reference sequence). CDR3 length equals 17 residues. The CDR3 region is CASSFLDRGRFSYEQYV. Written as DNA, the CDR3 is TGTGCCAGCAGCTTCTTGGACAGGGGGCGGTTCTCCTACGAGCAGTACGTC.

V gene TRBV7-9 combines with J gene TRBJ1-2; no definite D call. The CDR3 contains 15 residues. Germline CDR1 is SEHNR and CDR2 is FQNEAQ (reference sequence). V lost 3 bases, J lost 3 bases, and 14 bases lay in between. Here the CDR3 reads CASSFDGLPDYGYTF. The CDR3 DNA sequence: TGTGCCAGCAGCTTCGACGGGCTCCCCGACTATGGCTACACCTTC.

Here the CDR3 reads CASSGGQGNQPQHF. The DNA for the CDR3 is TGCGCCAGCAGTGGGGGGCAGGGCAATCAGCCCCAGCATTTT. This chain connects TRBV10-2 to TRBJ1-5, with a weak D call TRBD1 (6 bases). Trimming removed 4 bases from V and 2 bases from J, with 9 bases in between. The CDR3 has 14 residues. CDR1 and CDR2 from the germline V gene are WSHSY and SAAADI.

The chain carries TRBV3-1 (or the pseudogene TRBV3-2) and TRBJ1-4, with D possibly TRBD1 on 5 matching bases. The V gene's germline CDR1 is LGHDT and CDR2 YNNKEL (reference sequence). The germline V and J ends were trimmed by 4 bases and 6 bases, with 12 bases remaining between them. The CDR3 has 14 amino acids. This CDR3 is CASSLPGGDEKLFF. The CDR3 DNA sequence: TGTGCCAGCAGCCTCCCTGGAGGGGATGAAAAACTGTTTTTT.

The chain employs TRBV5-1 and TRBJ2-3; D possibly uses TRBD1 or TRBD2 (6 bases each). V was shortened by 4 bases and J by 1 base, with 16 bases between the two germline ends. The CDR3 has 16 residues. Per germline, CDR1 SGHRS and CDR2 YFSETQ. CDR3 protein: CASSNTGTGGTDTQYF. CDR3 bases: TGCGCCAGCAGCAATACAGGGACGGGGGGCACAGATACGCAGTATTTT.

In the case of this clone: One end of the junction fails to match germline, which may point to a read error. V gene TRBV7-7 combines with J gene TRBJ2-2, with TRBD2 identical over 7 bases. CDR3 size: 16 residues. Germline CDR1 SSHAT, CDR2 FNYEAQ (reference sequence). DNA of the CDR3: TGTGCTAGCAGACCCACTGGGGGGGAACTCACCGGGGAGCTGTTTTTT. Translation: CASRPTGGELTGELFF. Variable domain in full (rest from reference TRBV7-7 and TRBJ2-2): GAGVSQSPRYKVTKRGQDVTLRCDPISSHATLYWYQQALGQGPEFLTYFNYEAQPDKSGLPSDRFSAERPEGSISTLTIQRTEQRDSAMYRCASRPTGGELTGELFFGEGSRLTVL.

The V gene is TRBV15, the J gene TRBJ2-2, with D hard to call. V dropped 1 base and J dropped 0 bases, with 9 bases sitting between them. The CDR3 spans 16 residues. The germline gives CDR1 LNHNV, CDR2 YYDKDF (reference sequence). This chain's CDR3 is CATSRGIGTNTGELFF. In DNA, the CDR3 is TGTGCCACCAGCAGAGGAATAGGGACGAACACCGGGGAGCTGTTTTTT.

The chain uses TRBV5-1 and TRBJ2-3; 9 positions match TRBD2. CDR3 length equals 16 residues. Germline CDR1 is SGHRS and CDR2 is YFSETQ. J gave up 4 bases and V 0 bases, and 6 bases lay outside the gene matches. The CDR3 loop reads CASSLVVAGDPDTQYF. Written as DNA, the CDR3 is TGCGCCAGCAGCTTGGTGGTAGCGGGGGACCCAGATACGCAGTATTTT.

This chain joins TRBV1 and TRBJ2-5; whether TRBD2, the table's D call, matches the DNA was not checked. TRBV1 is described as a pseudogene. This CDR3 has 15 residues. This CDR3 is CTSTPLAGDQETQYF. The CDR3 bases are TGCACCAGCACCCCCCTAGCGGGGGACCAAGAGACCCAGTACTTC.

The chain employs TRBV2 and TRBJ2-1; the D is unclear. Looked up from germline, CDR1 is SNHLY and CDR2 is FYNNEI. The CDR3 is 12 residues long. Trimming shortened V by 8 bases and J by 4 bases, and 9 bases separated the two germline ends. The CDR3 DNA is TGTGCCAGCTTATTGAGGTACAATGAGCAGTTCTTC. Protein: CASLLRYNEQFF.

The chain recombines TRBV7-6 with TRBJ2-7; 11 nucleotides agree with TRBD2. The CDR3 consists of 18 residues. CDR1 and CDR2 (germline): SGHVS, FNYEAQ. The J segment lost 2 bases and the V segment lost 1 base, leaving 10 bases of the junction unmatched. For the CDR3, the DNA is TGTGCCAGCAGCTTAGGTCCGCTAGCGGGGGGTTACCCCTACGAGCAGTACTTC. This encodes CASSLGPLAGGYPYEQYF.

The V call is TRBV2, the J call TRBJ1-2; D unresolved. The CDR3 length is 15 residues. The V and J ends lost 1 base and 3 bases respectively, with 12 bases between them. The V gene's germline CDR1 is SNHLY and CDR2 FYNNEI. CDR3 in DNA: TGTGCCAGCAGTGAAGGGCCAGGCCTCGACTATGGCTACACCTTC. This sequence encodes CASSEGPGLDYGYTF.

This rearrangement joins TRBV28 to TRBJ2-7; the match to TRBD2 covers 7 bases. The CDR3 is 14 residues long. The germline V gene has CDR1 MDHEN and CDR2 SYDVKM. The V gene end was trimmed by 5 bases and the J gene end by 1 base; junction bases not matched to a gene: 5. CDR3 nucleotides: TGTGCCAGCAGTCGGGGGGATCATTCCTACGAGCAGTACGTC. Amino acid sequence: CASSRGDHSYEQYV.

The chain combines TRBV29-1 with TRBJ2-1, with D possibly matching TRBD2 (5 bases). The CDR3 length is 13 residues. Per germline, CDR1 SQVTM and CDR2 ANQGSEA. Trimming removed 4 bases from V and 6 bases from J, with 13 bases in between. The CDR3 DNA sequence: TGCAGCGTTGTTCCAGGACGGGGCAATGAGCAGTTCTTC. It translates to CSVVPGRGNEQFF.